The T cell receptor (beta chain) described here comes from a study of breast tumors, draining lymph nodes, adjacent tissues listed by TCRdb under 2016. With respect to the entire study: Breast cancer patients provided tumor, adjacent nontumor tissue and axillary lymph nodes, and the study compared the TCR beta repertoires across these three sources. In human breast cancer, the study set out to evaluate how tumor, surrounding tissue and draining lymph node repertoires relate to one another and whether T cells may move between these sites.

This clonotype was recorded many times. Its antigen has not been determined. No per-base quality is available; no much larger clone lies one base away. Sequencing took place on an Illumina HiSeq 2000. Multiplex PCR amplification was used to generate the TCR beta chain libraries. High-throughput sequencing was used to analyze the amplified TCR beta chain products. TCRdb ran its own pipeline on the public reads, namely fastp trimming at Q25 and MiXCR clone calling, and kept in-frame beta chains. Every entry covers one CDR3 protein and lists the most common genes and DNA from its rows. The sample records over 150,000 distinct CDR3 sequences, roughly 31% of which are singletons. The ten most abundant clones make up approximately 4.5% of the sample. Lymph node samples were obtained from the axillary draining lymph nodes of breast cancer patients. Trimming accounts for 8 bases at V and 7 bases at J, while the number of junction bases matched to no gene is 5. Including cysteine and phenylalanine, the CDR3 has 11 amino acids. CDR3 DNA is the only sequence kept; it has 33 bases, read in frame from the first base. CDR1 and CDR2, looked up from the germline V gene (reference sequence), are DFQATT and SNEGSKA.

Broader findings and caveats from the paper: Tumor T-cell repertoires showed less diversity than lymph node repertoires and more diversity than nontumor tissue repertoires, and tumor T-cell repertoires showed preferential V and J gene usage. The data were judged consistent with most tumor T cells deriving from the lymph node and then expanding within tumor tissue. The conclusion that tumor T cells originate in lymph nodes was framed as consistent with a hypothesis rather than directly demonstrated. Tumor and nontumor tissue repertoires were significantly more similar in luminal-like than in basal-like breast cancer.

The specimen was axillary lymph node tissue. The TCR sequence derives from a female donor with breast cancer. Some clones in this sample may be carry-over from other donors' samples. This receptor chain uses TRBV20-1 and TRBJ2-3; 8 middle bases align to TRBD2. The DNA reads as follows: TGCAGTAGCGGGAGAGGAAATACGCAGTATTTT. Its protein is CSSGRGNTQYF.